Below, 29 T cell receptor beta chains from the same sample are listed, as sequenced in a study of spatial heterogeneity in lung cancer. Findings of the study overall: Counts of expanded intratumoral alpha and beta TCRs tracked tumor mutation counts.

Antigens of these TCRs are unknown. The time point is: sample taken at primary tumor resection. TCRdb independently ran MiXCR on the 5' RACE reads; one entry per CDR3 protein. The sample carries about 20,000 distinct CDR3 sequences, approximately 15% recorded once. The material sequenced was lung tumor tissue, taken at surgery. Source of these receptors: a female donor with early-stage non-small cell lung cancer.

The chain recombines TRBV18 with TRBJ2-7, with a weak D call TRBD2 (7 bases). This CDR3 is built from 17 residues. Trimming took off 4 bases at V and 7 bases at J, with 26 bases between the two ends. Germline V gene data show CDR1 as KGHSH and CDR2 as LQKENI. CDR3 DNA: TGTGCCAGCTCACGTCAACAGGGTGTAGTCGCCGGGGGGGAGCAGTACTTC. Translated: CASSRQQGVVAGGEQYF.

This clonotype was picked up many times. The chain combines TRBV30 with TRBJ1-2; a weak D match, TRBD1 (5 bases). The CDR3 has 13 residues. The V and J ends lost 0 bases and 4 bases respectively, with 9 bases between them. The germline CDR1 and CDR2 sequences are GTSNPN and SVGIG (reference sequence). CDR3 sequence (DNA): TGTGCCTGGAGTGTAGGGGCAACCTATGGCTACACCTTC. This gives the protein CAWSVGATYGYTF.

This clonotype showed up just a few times. The chain is built from TRBV7-9 and TRBJ2-2, with D perhaps assigned TRBD1 or TRBD2 (5 bases each). Germline V gene lookup returns CDR1 SEHNR and CDR2 FQNEAQ (reference sequence). This CDR3 contains 14 residues. V dropped 5 bases and J dropped 4 bases, with 11 bases sitting between them. The CDR3 DNA follows: TGTGCCAGCAGCCCAGGGACGAGCACCGGGGAGCTGTTTTTT. Its translation is CASSPGTSTGELFF.

The table lists this clonotype with a few counts. The genes are TRBV6-6 and TRBJ2-2; 7 bases fit TRBD1. This CDR3 is built from 15 residues. Germline values: CDR1 MNHNY, CDR2 SVGAGI (reference sequence). The V segment lost 7 bases and the J segment 0 bases; nucleotides outside the gene matches: 5. CDR3 DNA: TGTGCCAGCAATATGGGACAGCCGAACACCGGGGAGCTGTTTTTT. It is translated as CASNMGQPNTGELFF.

This clonotype has at least ten counts. This chain joins TRBV28 and TRBJ1-5; 9 positions agree with TRBD1. The CDR3 consists of 19 residues. V was clipped by 2 bases and J by 1 base; unmatched bases: 12. CDR1 and CDR2 from the germline V gene are MDHEN and SYDVKM. This CDR3 is CASSLDVTGTGKSNQPQHF. The CDR3 DNA sequence: TGTGCCAGCAGTTTAGACGTCACCGGGACAGGGAAAAGCAATCAGCCCCAGCATTTT.

The chain carries TRBV20-1 and TRBJ2-5; the match to TRBD2 covers 11 bases. The V gene end was trimmed by 4 bases and the J gene end by 5 bases; junction bases not matched to a gene: 12. Germline values: CDR1 DFQATT, CDR2 SNEGSKA (reference sequence). This CDR3 comprises 16 residues. CDR3 in amino acids: CSATYLAGGGSETQYF. The CDR3 nucleotides read TGCAGTGCTACCTATCTAGCGGGAGGAGGAAGTGAGACCCAGTACTTC.

The chain joins TRBV25-1 to TRBJ2-2; D is unclear. In germline, CDR1 is MGHDK, CDR2 SYGVNS. The V end was cut by 5 bases, the J end by 5 bases, with 12 bases between. The CDR3 extends over 14 amino acids. The CDR3 sequence is CASSLVLGTGELFF. The DNA of the CDR3 is TGTGCCAGCAGTCTAGTCTTGGGAACCGGGGAGCTGTTTTTT.

The chain employs TRBV5-4 and TRBJ2-5; 9 nucleotides align to TRBD2. This CDR3 region has 16 residues. Trimming took 4 bases from V and 5 from J; bases not matched to a gene: 12. The germline gives CDR1 SGHNT, CDR2 YYREEE (reference sequence). The DNA for the CDR3 is TGTGCCAGCAGCCCGGGCCCAGCGGGAGGAGGGGAGACCCAGTACTTC. Its protein product is CASSPGPAGGGETQYF.

This clonotype has a count of ten or more. The V call is TRBV28, the J call TRBJ2-1; 8 bases line up with TRBD2. The germline V gene encodes CDR1 MDHEN and CDR2 SYDVKM. This CDR3 has 13 residues. V gave up 7 bases and J gave up 2 bases; unmatched junction bases: 1. The CDR3 spells CASKAGAYNEQFF. CDR3 sequence (DNA): TGTGCCAGCAAAGCGGGAGCCTACAATGAGCAGTTCTTC.

This clonotype was observed a few times. V and J are TRBV6-5 and TRBJ2-7; TRBD1 matches at 11 bases. CDR3 length: 14 residues. Germline trimming cut 4 bases from V and 6 bases from J; bases unmatched to any gene: 5. Germline V CDR1 and CDR2: MNHEY, SVGAGI. CDR3 protein: CASSSSGTGGEQYF. CDR3 in DNA: TGTGCCAGCAGTTCCTCCGGGACAGGGGGCGAGCAGTACTTC.

In this sample, this clonotype turned up many times. In nucleotides, the CDR3 is TGTGCCAGCAGTTTTCGGGGGAAGCCCTACGAGCAGTACTTC. This encodes CASSFRGKPYEQYF. The V gene is TRBV28, the J gene TRBJ2-7, with D perhaps TRBD2 (6 bases). The CDR3 loop spans 14 amino acids. Germline lookup yields CDR1 MDHEN and CDR2 SYDVKM. The V gene lost 3 bases and the J gene lost 2 bases, with 11 bases spanning the gap.

In its sample, this clonotype was seen many times. J is TRBJ2-7 and V is TRBV5-6; D is unclear. In germline, CDR1 is SGHDT, CDR2 YYEEEE. The V gene lost 4 bases and the J gene lost 5 bases, with 16 bases spanning the gap. The CDR3 runs 14 residues. The CDR3 DNA follows: TGTGCCAGCAGCCCGGACCCGGTCCGACACGAGCAGTACTTC. This codes for CASSPDPVRHEQYF.

This clonotype was seen repeatedly, ten times or more. This chain links TRBV20-1 with TRBJ2-7; 10 bases map to TRBD1. The germline V gene encodes CDR1 DFQATT and CDR2 SNEGSKA (reference sequence). This CDR3 contains 12 residues. With 6 bases clipped from V and 3 bases from J, the junction kept 2 bases outside the gene matches. The CDR3 here is CSADRGVYEQYF. The CDR3, as DNA: TGCAGTGCGGACAGGGGGGTCTACGAGCAGTACTTC.

The chain employs TRBV12-3 or TRBV12-4 and TRBJ2-5; D is uncertain. The CDR3 length is 14 residues. Trimming took off 6 bases at V and 1 base at J, with 12 bases between the two ends. CDR3 amino acids: CASSQTVPQETQYF. The CDR3 coding sequence is TGTGCCAGCAGCCAAACGGTGCCCCAAGAGACCCAGTACTTC.

The CDR3 region has the DNA TGTGCCAGCAGATTAACGGGACCAGAGACCCAGTACTTC. It is translated as CASRLTGPETQYF. The V call is TRBV7-8, the J call TRBJ2-5, with D possibly called TRBD1 or TRBD2 (5 bases each). V dropped 6 bases and J dropped 4 bases, with 12 bases sitting between them. CDR1 is SGHVS and CDR2 is FQNEAQ in the germline V gene. CDR3 length equals 13 residues.

This clonotype was found many times. V and J are TRBV20-1 and TRBJ2-3, with 7 positions matching TRBD2. This CDR3 has 14 amino acids. V was pared by 5 bases and J by 3 bases, with 8 bases of the junction left unmatched. The V gene's germline CDR1 is DFQATT and CDR2 SNEGSKA (reference sequence). CDR3 region: CSAGGGPRTDTQYF. CDR3 nucleotides: TGCAGTGCTGGGGGGGGACCACGGACAGATACGCAGTATTTT.

In its sample, this clonotype was seen a few times. The chain employs TRBV12-3 or TRBV12-4 and TRBJ2-2, with a weak D call TRBD1 (5 bases). The CDR3 extends over 15 amino acids. V lost 3 bases, J lost 2 bases, and 10 bases lay in between. CDR3 bases: TGTGCCAGCAGTTTGGGGCAAAAAAACACCGGGGAGCTGTTTTTT. Translating gives CASSLGQKNTGELFF.

This clonotype was counted only a few times. The rearrangement links TRBV11-2 to TRBJ2-3, with 12 bases matching TRBD2. The germline V gene has CDR1 SGHAT and CDR2 FQNNGV. Germline trimming cut 5 bases from V and 1 base from J; bases unmatched to any gene: 7. CDR3 length equals 17 residues. The CDR3 region has the DNA TGTGCCAGCAGCACCGGACTAGCGGGAAGTCGCACAGATACGCAGTATTTT. Its translation: CASSTGLAGSRTDTQYF.

This clonotype was observed at least ten times. This chain connects TRBV10-3 to TRBJ2-7; 9 bases align to TRBD2. V shed 7 bases, J shed 1 base, and the junction held 5 bases outside the gene matches. This CDR3 is built from 14 residues. The germline CDR1 and CDR2 sequences are ENHRY and SYGVKD. The CDR3 region is CAITSLAGSYEQYF. In DNA form, the CDR3 reads TGTGCCATCACATCGCTAGCGGGGTCCTACGAGCAGTACTTC.

This clonotype has a single count. A much bigger clone sits one base away, suggesting this may be a read error. This sequence joins TRBV3-1 and TRBJ2-7; D not resolved. From germline, CDR1 is LGHDT and CDR2 YNNKEL (reference sequence). CDR3 length equals 13 residues. The CDR3 region has the DNA TGTGCCAGCAGCGGAACTTGGCCCTACGAGCTGTACTTC. Its translation is CASSGTWPYELYF.

This clonotype has at least ten counts. V usage is TRBV29-1 and J usage is TRBJ2-3, with a weak D call TRBD2 (6 bases). The CDR3 runs 14 residues. CDR1 SQVTM and CDR2 ANQGSEA come from the germline V gene. The V end was cut by 2 bases, the J end by 4 bases, with 13 bases between. The CDR3, as DNA: TGCAGCGTTGAAAACGGGGGAGTCTCAGATACGCAGTATTTT. It is translated as CSVENGGVSDTQYF.

This clonotype was recorded a few times. The chain carries TRBV12-3 or TRBV12-4 and TRBJ2-1; D is ambiguous. The CDR3 contains 18 residues. Deletions cut 4 bases from V and 4 bases from J, with 23 bases between. CDR3 DNA sequence: TGTGCCAGCAGTTCCTATAGTTCTCCCCCAAACCGTTACAATGAGCAGTTCTTC. Translated, it gives CASSSYSSPPNRYNEQFF.

The rearrangement joins TRBV13 to TRBJ1-4, with 7 bases lining up with TRBD1. CDR1 and CDR2 from the germline V gene are PRHDT and FYEKMQ (reference sequence). This CDR3 comprises 13 residues. The junction had 2 bases not matched to a gene; V was cut back by 8 bases and J by 2 bases. CDR3 loop: CASLQGTNEKLFF. The CDR3 DNA sequence: TGTGCCAGCCTACAGGGGACTAATGAAAAACTGTTTTTT.

This clonotype was recorded at least ten times. This sequence joins TRBV20-1 and TRBJ2-3, with D possibly being TRBD1 or TRBD2 (5 bases each). V lost 1 base to trimming and J lost 1 base, with 12 bases between them. CDR1 and CDR2 (germline): DFQATT, SNEGSKA (reference sequence). CDR3 length equals 15 residues. The CDR3 nucleotides read TGCAGTGCTAGAGTGAGCAGGGACGGCACAGATACGCAGTATTTT. Encoded protein: CSARVSRDGTDTQYF.

The chain links TRBV2 to TRBJ2-3; 8 bases are a match to TRBD1. V trimming: 3 bases; J trimming: 1 base; junction bases outside the gene matches: 3. The CDR3 length is 15 residues. Germline CDR1 SNHLY, CDR2 FYNNEI. The CDR3 DNA reads TGTGCCAGCAGTGACCAGGGGGCCCGCACAGATACGCAGTATTTT. Translated: CASSDQGARTDTQYF.

This clonotype was seen a handful of times. The V gene is TRBV5-1, the J gene TRBJ2-2; D uncertain. The CDR3 totals 15 residues. The ends were cut back, 4 bases at V and 5 bases at J, with 15 bases in the middle. The germline V gene encodes CDR1 SGHRS and CDR2 YFSETQ. The CDR3 loop reads CASSPTAADTGELFF. For the CDR3, the DNA is TGCGCCAGCAGCCCCACCGCGGCAGATACCGGGGAGCTGTTTTTT. The whole variable domain, remainder taken from reference TRBV5-1 and TRBJ2-2, is KAGVTQTPRYLIKTRGQQVTLSCSPISGHRSVSWYQQTPGQGLQFLFEYFSETQRNKGNFPGRFSGRQFSNSRSEMNVSTLELGDSALYLCASSPTAADTGELFFGEGSRLTVL.

This clonotype came up many times. The chain's CDR3 is CASSQERGLSVETQYF. CDR3 coding DNA: TGCGCCAGCAGCCAGGAGAGAGGACTTAGCGTGGAGACCCAGTACTTC. This chain joins TRBV4-1 and TRBJ2-5, with D tentatively TRBD2 (5 bases). The CDR3 loop spans 16 amino acids. Germline-derived CDR1 and CDR2 are MGHRA and YSYEKL. Trimming took off 3 bases at V and 5 bases at J, with 19 bases between the two ends.

V usage is TRBV4-2 and J usage is TRBJ1-1, with 7 bases matching TRBD1. CDR3 length equals 17 residues. Per germline, CDR1 LGHNA and CDR2 YNFKEQ. The ends lost 1 base at V and 4 bases at J; junction bases unmatched: 12. Written as DNA, the CDR3 is TGTGCCAGCAGCCAAGTAGTTGGGACAGTCCTTGGCACTGAAGCTTTCTTT. This translates into CASSQVVGTVLGTEAFF.

The chain joins TRBV20-1 to TRBJ2-7; 10 bases are a match to TRBD2. The CDR3 covers 14 residues. The J segment lost 2 bases and the V segment lost 6 bases, leaving 7 bases of the junction unmatched. The V gene's germline CDR1 is DFQATT and CDR2 SNEGSKA (reference sequence). CDR3 loop: CSAETSGYTYEQYF. CDR3 sequence (DNA): TGCAGTGCGGAGACTAGCGGGTATACCTACGAGCAGTACTTC.